What follows are 19 T cell receptor beta chains derived from one specimen sequenced in a study of Graves' ophthalmopathy and Graves' hyperthyroidism. CDR3 regions of TCR beta were amplified from RNA transcripts. HTBI primers served in a first-round RT-PCR, which a second-round multiplex PCR followed. TCRdb re-analysed the multiplex PCR reads in MiXCR, keeping a single row per CDR3 protein. The sample lists hundreds of thousands of distinct CDR3 sequences, 22% occurring once. Sequenced sample: peripheral blood. These receptors were taken from a woman between 18 and 29 years old with stable Graves' hyperthyroidism. Some clones in this sample may be carry-over from other donors' samples.

This clonotype was counted at least ten times. The chain uses TRBV6-2 or TRBV6-3 and TRBJ2-7; 7 bases fit TRBD2. Germline lookup yields CDR1 MNHEY and CDR2 SVGEGT. V lost 4 bases, J lost 6 bases, and 6 bases stayed unmatched. The CDR3 extends over 13 amino acids. The chain's CDR3 is CASSWTRSSEQYF. CDR3 bases: TGTGCCAGCAGTTGGACTAGATCCAGCGAGCAGTACTTC.

The sample holds a few counts of this clonotype. V gene TRBV6-2 or TRBV6-3 combines with J gene TRBJ2-5; 9 bases map to TRBD2. The CDR3 totals 15 residues. Germline lookup yields CDR1 MNHEY and CDR2 SVGEGT. Trimming at V came to 5 bases and at J to 5 bases, leaving 9 bases not matched to a gene. The CDR3 DNA reads as TGTGCCAGCAGTCCCCCGGGACTAGCCCGTGAGACCCAGTACTTC. Translation gives CASSPPGLARETQYF.

This clonotype was counted between two and nine times. The chain is built from TRBV5-1 and TRBJ1-6; D not certain. CDR1 SGHRS and CDR2 YFSETQ come from the germline V gene. The CDR3 totals 15 residues. V was clipped by 0 bases and J by 8 bases, with 12 bases between them. The CDR3 loop is CASSLGWGLDSPLHF. Here the CDR3 DNA reads TGCGCCAGCAGCTTGGGTTGGGGTTTGGATTCACCCCTCCACTTT.

This clonotype was counted at least ten times. V gene TRBV6-1 combines with J gene TRBJ2-7, with TRBD1 identical over 7 bases. Germline CDR1 reads MNHNS; CDR2 reads SASEGT. V was pared by 5 bases and J by 4 bases, with 11 bases of the junction left unmatched. The CDR3 is made up of 15 amino acids. The CDR3 region has the DNA TGTGCCAGCAGTCCCGAAACAGGGGAAGGTTACGAGCAGTACTTC. Its translation is CASSPETGEGYEQYF.

This clonotype was counted many times. V is TRBV11-3 and J is TRBJ2-5, with a weak D call TRBD2 (5 bases). Germline CDR1 and CDR2: SGHNT and YENEEA. This CDR3 has 14 residues. Trimming removed 1 base from V and 5 bases from J, with 11 bases in between. The CDR3 here is CASSLVWTQETQYF. The CDR3 coding sequence is TGTGCCAGCAGCTTAGTTTGGACTCAGGAGACCCAGTACTTC.

This clonotype has a count of ten or more. J is TRBJ2-7 and V is TRBV6-1, with TRBD1 matching 7 bases. Germline V gives CDR1 MNHNS, CDR2 SASEGT. The V and J ends lost 5 bases and 1 base, in that order; junction bases with no gene match: 8. CDR3 length: 15 amino acids. The CDR3 DNA is TGTGCCAGCAGTAAGTACAGGGGAGAATCCTACGAGCAGTACTTC. Translated: CASSKYRGESYEQYF.

In this sample, this clonotype turned up a few times. A much bigger clone sits one base away, suggesting this may be a read error. V is TRBV6-2 or TRBV6-3 and J is TRBJ1-2; D unresolved. The V and J ends lost 2 bases and 7 bases respectively, with 8 bases between them. The CDR3 consists of 12 residues. CDR1 MNHEY and CDR2 SVGEGT come from the germline V gene. The CDR3 region is CASSYAGSGYTF. The CDR3 DNA reads as TGTGCCAGCAGTTACGCGGGGTCTGGCTACACCTTC.

This clonotype came up many times. The chain recombines TRBV10-3 with TRBJ1-1, with 8 bases identical to TRBD1. The germline V gene encodes CDR1 ENHRY and CDR2 SYGVKD. The CDR3 contains 12 residues. The junction had 4 bases not matched to a gene; V was cut back by 10 bases and J by 3 bases. CDR3 sequence reads: CATGQGDTEAFF. Written as DNA, the CDR3 is TGTGCCACCGGACAGGGCGACACTGAAGCTTTCTTT.

This clonotype was seen many times. CDR3 amino acids: CASRMGPAPAYEQYF. In DNA form, the CDR3 reads TGTGCCAGCAGGATGGGGCCAGCTCCAGCCTACGAGCAGTACTTC. The rearrangement uses TRBV6-1 and TRBJ2-7; D is perhaps TRBD1 (5 bases). The germline V gene encodes CDR1 MNHNS and CDR2 SASEGT. V gave up 6 bases and J gave up 2 bases, with 17 bases separating them. The CDR3 runs to 15 residues.

This clonotype was found many times. The V call is TRBV11-2, the J call TRBJ1-1; possibly TRBD1 for D (6 bases). The CDR3 consists of 14 residues. The V end lost 0 bases, the J end lost 11 bases, and 16 bases lay between the germline ends. Germline V gives CDR1 SGHAT, CDR2 FQNNGV. The CDR3 coding sequence is TGTGCCAGCAGCTTAGAGATCTCCGCCGGACAGGCTTTCTTT. It translates to CASSLEISAGQAFF.

This clonotype has a count of ten or more. Relative to the germline gene, one junction end is altered; a read error may explain this. The chain recombines TRBV6-2 or TRBV6-3 with TRBJ2-4, with TRBD1 identical over 7 bases. The CDR3 consists of 18 residues. Germline V gene lookup returns CDR1 MNHEY and CDR2 SVGEGT. In DNA form, the CDR3 reads TGTGCCAGCAGTCCTCAGCTCTGGACAGGATCGGCCAAAAACATTAAGTACTTC. Translation gives CASSPQLWTGSAKNIKYF.

The chain has TRBV6-5 and TRBJ2-7; D is tentatively TRBD1 or TRBD2 (7 bases each). This CDR3 spans 16 amino acids. V shed 3 bases and J shed 6 bases, with 21 bases lying between them. Germline V gene data show CDR1 as MNHEY and CDR2 as SVGAGI. The CDR3 nucleotides are TGTGCCAGCAGTTATTCCCAGGGGGGGGCCGCAGTCGAGCAGTACTTC. As protein: CASSYSQGGAAVEQYF.

The chain is built from TRBV5-1 and TRBJ1-1; D might be TRBD1 (5 bases). The germline gives CDR1 SGHRS, CDR2 YFSETQ. The CDR3 covers 13 residues. The V end lost 7 bases, the J end lost 1 base, and 11 bases lay between the germline ends. The CDR3 nucleotides read TGCGCCAGCCAGGACACTACGAACACTGAAGCTTTCTTT. This encodes CASQDTTNTEAFF.

This clonotype was detected a few times. The chain joins TRBV11-3 to TRBJ1-1; D not certain. The CDR3 has 14 amino acids. The V and J ends lost 0 bases and 3 bases respectively, with 8 bases between them. In germline, CDR1 is SGHNT, CDR2 YENEEA. The chain's CDR3 is CASSLDGEDTEAFF. For the CDR3, the DNA is TGTGCCAGCAGCTTAGATGGAGAAGACACTGAAGCTTTCTTT. The full variable domain, completed using reference TRBV11-3 and TRBJ1-1, is EAGVVQSPRYKIIEKKQPVAFWCNPISGHNTLYWYLQNLGQGPELLIRYENEEAVDDSQLPKDRFSAERLKGVDSTLKIQPAELGDSAVYLCASSLDGEDTEAFFGQGTRLTVV.

This clonotype was detected ten times or more. The chain carries TRBV19 and TRBJ1-5; D uncertain. Germline CDR1 and CDR2: LNHDA and SQIVND (reference sequence). V dropped 3 bases and J dropped 3 bases, with 9 bases sitting between them. The CDR3 is 14 amino acids. The CDR3, as DNA: TGTGCCAGTAGTATGCAGGTAAACAATCAGCCCCAGCATTTT. It specifies CASSMQVNNQPQHF.

Ten or more counts support this clonotype. J is TRBJ1-5 and V is TRBV12-3 or TRBV12-4, with D unresolved. This CDR3 region has 13 residues. Trimming took 6 bases from V and 1 from J, leaving 7 bases between them. CDR3 sequence reads: CASRGPSNQPQHF. The CDR3, as DNA: TGTGCCAGCAGAGGACCGAGCAATCAGCCCCAGCATTTT.

In regard to this clonotype: A single base separates this from a much larger clone, so it may be a read error. The genes are TRBV12-3 or TRBV12-4 and TRBJ1-5; D gene unclear. The CDR3 is 15 amino acids. The CDR3 is CAGSNVIAEGQPQHF. The CDR3 DNA reads TGTGCCGGCAGCAACGTGATTGCCGAAGGACAGCCCCAGCATTTT.

This chain links TRBV12-3 or TRBV12-4 with TRBJ2-2; the match to TRBD2 covers 11 bases. The CDR3 covers 16 residues. V was clipped by 4 bases and J by 2 bases; unmatched bases: 3. The CDR3 loop reads CASSYLAGGNTGELFF. In nucleotides, the CDR3 is TGTGCCAGCAGTTATCTAGCGGGAGGAAACACCGGGGAGCTGTTTTTT.

The chain couples TRBV28 to TRBJ2-7; 8 positions match TRBD1. Trimming took 10 bases from V and 2 from J; bases not matched to a gene: 10. Germline-derived CDR1 and CDR2 are MDHEN and SYDVKM. CDR3 length: 14 residues. CDR3: CATEDRAYPYEQYF. CDR3 nucleotides: TGTGCCACCGAGGACAGGGCTTATCCCTACGAGCAGTACTTC.